Each of the 29 T cell receptor beta chains below was sequenced from the same sample in a study of blood T cell repertoires in COVID-19. Using immunoSEQ multiplex PCR, the repertoire was profiled, and TCRdb retains in-frame clones only, with some absent. This sample has 20,000 to 30,000 clones, with 65% to 90% found just once. Sequencing was performed on peripheral blood. Every receptor here comes from an elderly woman with acute or convalescent COVID-19.

The chain employs TRBV7-2 and TRBJ2-1; 9 nucleotides match TRBD2. Germline-derived CDR1 and CDR2 are SGHTA and FQGNSA. Trimming cost V 5 bases and J 2 bases; bases outside gene matches: 1. The CDR3 extends over 14 amino acids. Written as DNA, the CDR3 is TGTGCCAGCAGCCCTAGCGGGGCCTACAATGAGCAGTTCTTC. This codes for CASSPSGAYNEQFF.

V and J are TRBV4-1 and TRBJ1-1; 11 positions match TRBD1. CDR1 MGHRA and CDR2 YSYEKL come from the germline V gene. The CDR3 is made up of 15 amino acids. V was clipped by 4 bases and J by 5 bases; unmatched bases: 6. CDR3 sequence: CASSPGQGARTEAFF. CDR3 nucleotides: TGCGCCAGCAGCCCCGGACAGGGGGCGCGGACTGAAGCTTTCTTT.

This clone was seen a single time. The chain combines TRBV4-3 with TRBJ2-7, with 7 bases identical to TRBD1. Germline V lookup: CDR1 LGHNA, CDR2 YSLEER. The CDR3 runs 16 residues. After removal of 3 bases from V and 4 bases from J, the junction contained 12 bases not matched to a gene. The CDR3 region has the DNA TGCGCCAGCAGCCAGTACAGGGGCTCACAAGCGTACGAGCAGTACTTC. Translating gives CASSQYRGSQAYEQYF.

The V and J genes are TRBV6-2 or TRBV6-3 and TRBJ1-5; D gene ambiguous. CDR1 and CDR2 (germline): MNHEY, SVGEGT. The CDR3 covers 15 residues. V was clipped by 6 bases and J by 3 bases, with 15 bases between them. The DNA of the CDR3 is TGTGCCAGCAGCCAAACGAACAGAATCAATCAGCCCCAGCATTTT. Encoded protein: CASSQTNRINQPQHF.

CDR3 DNA sequence: TGTGCCAGCAGCAAAAATGTAGCGGGAGGGCCGAGAAATGAGCAGTTCTTC. Encoded protein: CASSKNVAGGPRNEQFF. The V gene is TRBV9, the J gene TRBJ2-1, with 11 bases identical to TRBD2. Germline V gene data show CDR1 as SGDLS and CDR2 as YYNGEE. The CDR3 consists of 17 residues. Germline trimming cut 4 bases from V and 7 bases from J; bases unmatched to any gene: 13.

The CDR3 here is CASSLESAALLSTNEKLFF. For the CDR3, the DNA is TGTGCCAGCAGCTTAGAATCTGCGGCACTACTGTCAACTAATGAAAAACTGTTTTTT. V and J are TRBV7-8 and TRBJ1-4; no clear D. CDR3 size: 19 residues. Germline CDR1 is SGHVS and CDR2 is FQNEAQ. Trimming took 1 base from V and 0 from J, leaving 18 bases between them.

The chain couples TRBV4-3 to TRBJ2-2; 10 bases match TRBD2. In germline, CDR1 is LGHNA, CDR2 YSLEER. The length of the CDR3 is 17 residues. The V gene end was trimmed by 4 bases and the J gene end by 6 bases; junction bases not matched to a gene: 11. The CDR3 DNA follows: TGCGCCAGCAGCCCCAGCGGGGGGGCCGATAAATCCGGGGAGCTGTTTTTT. Translating it yields CASSPSGGADKSGELFF.

The chain recombines TRBV3-1 (or the pseudogene TRBV3-2) with TRBJ1-1; D remains ambiguous. The germline V gene has CDR1 LGHDT and CDR2 YNNKEL (reference sequence). The CDR3 consists of 12 residues. V lost 4 bases to trimming and J lost 0 bases, with 3 bases between them. The CDR3 DNA sequence: TGTGCCAGCAGCCTCATGAACACTGAAGCTTTCTTT. It translates to CASSLMNTEAFF.

This sequence joins TRBV7-2 and TRBJ2-7, with 7 bases lining up with TRBD2. V dropped 4 bases and J dropped 1; count of bases not matched to a gene: 7. The CDR3 has 15 residues. Germline V lookup: CDR1 SGHTA, CDR2 FQGNSA. This CDR3 reads CASSSKRDFSYEQYF. DNA for the CDR3: TGTGCCAGCAGCTCAAAGCGGGATTTTTCCTACGAGCAGTACTTC.

This clone showed up just once. The rearrangement uses TRBV11-2 and TRBJ2-5, with TRBD2 identical over 11 bases. The CDR3 has 14 residues. Germline loops: CDR1 SGHAT, CDR2 FQNNGV. Trimming cost V 6 bases and J 9 bases; bases outside gene matches: 9. The CDR3 DNA reads TGTGCCAGCAGTGGGACTAGCGGAGTCTCGGCCCAGTACTTC. Its translation is CASSGTSGVSAQYF. Variable domain in full (rest from reference TRBV11-2 and TRBJ2-5): EAGVAQSPRYKIIEKRQSVAFWCNPISGHATLYWYQQILGQGPKLLIQFQNNGVVDDSQLPKDRFSAERLKGVDSTLKIQPAKLEDSAVYLCASSGTSGVSAQYFGPGTRLLVL.

This chain connects TRBV5-5 to TRBJ2-7, with D unclear. Trimming took off 1 base at V and 3 bases at J, with 5 bases between the two ends. Germline V gene sequence: CDR1 SGHKS, CDR2 YYEKEE (reference sequence). The CDR3 totals 12 residues. DNA of the CDR3: TGTGCCAGCAGCTTGACAGTCTACGAGCAGTACTTC. Its protein product is CASSLTVYEQYF.

The chain has TRBV6-6 and TRBJ2-3; tentatively, D is TRBD2 (5 bases). Per the germline V gene, CDR1 is MNHNY and CDR2 is SVGAGI (reference sequence). The CDR3 has 15 amino acids. Trimming left V 0 bases short and J 6 bases short, with 13 bases between. The CDR3 spells CASSYSRDSPDTQYF. The CDR3 bases are TGTGCCAGCAGTTACTCCCGGGATTCGCCGGATACGCAGTATTTT.

This chain uses TRBV28 with TRBJ1-2; tentative D call: TRBD1 (5 bases). CDR3 length: 15 amino acids. The germline V gene encodes CDR1 MDHEN and CDR2 SYDVKM. Trimming removed 7 bases at V and 4 bases at J, with 19 bases between. For the CDR3, the DNA is TGTGCCAGCACCTCTAGGGCCCAGGGAGGCTATGGCTACACCTTC. It translates to CASTSRAQGGYGYTF.

The rearrangement links TRBV19 to TRBJ2-3; 7 nucleotides agree with TRBD2. V lost 4 bases, J lost 10 bases, and 11 bases stayed unmatched. CDR1 LNHDA and CDR2 SQIVND come from the germline V gene (reference sequence). CDR3 size: 14 residues. The CDR3 protein is CASSSWTSDPAQYF. The CDR3 DNA reads as TGTGCCAGTAGTAGCTGGACTAGTGACCCTGCGCAGTATTTT.

The chain is built from TRBV30 and TRBJ2-1, with TRBD1 matching over 7 bases. With 3 bases clipped from V and 7 bases from J, the junction kept 3 bases outside the gene matches. Germline values: CDR1 GTSNPN, CDR2 SVGIG (reference sequence). The CDR3 sequence is 12 residues long. CDR3 coding DNA: TGTGCCTGGAGCGAACAGGGGAATGAGCAGTTCTTC. Residues: CAWSEQGNEQFF. The full variable domain, rest sourced from reference TRBV30 and TRBJ2-1, is SQTIHQWPATLVQPVGSPLSLECTVEGTSNPNLYWYRQAAGRGLQLLFYSVGIGQISSEVPQNLSASRPQDRQFILSSKKLLLSDSGFYLCAWSEQGNEQFFGPGTRLTVL.

This clone was seen a single time. This chain joins TRBV7-2 and TRBJ2-6; weak D call: TRBD1 (5 bases). V shed 6 bases and J shed 4 bases, with 16 bases lying between them. In germline, CDR1 is SGHTA, CDR2 FQGNSA. The CDR3 is made up of 16 amino acids. CDR3 DNA sequence: TGTGCCAGCAGTCCACTGGGTGGGGCCGGGGCCAACGTCCTGACTTTC. This sequence encodes CASSPLGGAGANVLTF.

V gene TRBV6-5 combines with J gene TRBJ1-2, with 10 bases matching TRBD1. Germline-derived CDR1 and CDR2 are MNHEY and SVGAGI. J gave up 2 bases and V 2 bases, and 5 bases lay outside the gene matches. The CDR3 has 16 residues. The CDR3, as DNA: TGTGCCAGCAGTTACGTAAGGACAGGGGGGAACTATGGCTACACCTTC. Residues: CASSYVRTGGNYGYTF.

CDR3 sequence (DNA): TGTGCCACCAGTGGCCCTGCCTTGACTAGCGGGATGTCAGATACGCAGTATTTT. It specifies CATSGPALTSGMSDTQYF. The rearrangement joins TRBV24-1 to TRBJ2-3; 11 positions match TRBD2. The CDR3 is 18 residues long. CDR1 is KGHDR and CDR2 is SFDVKD in the germline V gene. The V gene end was trimmed by 5 bases and the J gene end by 4 bases; junction bases not matched to a gene: 13.

The chain couples TRBV5-1 to TRBJ2-2; TRBD1 matches 10 bases. V was clipped by 3 bases and J by 4 bases; unmatched bases: 6. The CDR3 loop spans 16 amino acids. The V gene's germline CDR1 is SGHRS and CDR2 YFSETQ. The CDR3, as DNA: TGCGCCAGCAGCTCCATGGGACAGGGGTCCACCGGGGAGCTGTTTTTT. It translates to CASSSMGQGSTGELFF.

This clone has a single count. The chain couples TRBV7-2 to TRBJ1-1; D call uncertain. Germline lookup yields CDR1 SGHTA and CDR2 FQGNSA. Deletions cut 2 bases from V and 4 bases from J, with 14 bases between. CDR3 size: 15 residues. Written as DNA, the CDR3 is TGTGCCAGCAGCTTAAACGGACTGGCGGGCACTGAAGCTTTCTTT. Translation gives CASSLNGLAGTEAFF.

V gene TRBV5-1 combines with J gene TRBJ1-3; possible D gene TRBD1, 5 bases. V was pared by 4 bases and J by 0 bases, with 11 bases between. The CDR3 runs 15 residues. CDR1 is SGHRS, CDR2 YFSETQ, per germline. CDR3 residues: CASSPQGTSGNTIYF. DNA for the CDR3: TGCGCCAGCAGCCCCCAGGGTACCTCTGGAAACACCATATATTTT. The complete variable domain, with remaining parts taken from reference TRBV5-1 and TRBJ1-3, reads KAGVTQTPRYLIKTRGQQVTLSCSPISGHRSVSWYQQTPGQGLQFLFEYFSETQRNKGNFPGRFSGRQFSNSRSEMNVSTLELGDSALYLCASSPQGTSGNTIYFGEGSWLTVV.

The chain carries TRBV18 and TRBJ1-6; 8 nucleotides line up with TRBD1. In germline, CDR1 is KGHSH, CDR2 LQKENI. J lost 9 bases, V lost 4 bases, and 11 bases had no gene match. This CDR3 region has 16 residues. The CDR3 sequence: CASSQSDRASPSPLHF. CDR3 DNA sequence: TGTGCCAGCTCACAATCGGACAGGGCTTCTCCTTCACCCCTCCACTTT.

The gene calls are TRBV6-5 and TRBJ2-1; D is perhaps TRBD1 (6 bases). CDR3 length: 15 residues. Germline assignment: CDR1 MNHEY and CDR2 SVGAGI. V lost 2 bases to trimming and J lost 3 bases, with 11 bases between them. CDR3 in amino acids: CASSYEDRSYNEQFF. The DNA of the CDR3 is TGTGCCAGCAGTTACGAGGACAGAAGCTACAATGAGCAGTTCTTC.

With respect to this clone: Additional DNA sequences in this sample encode the identical CDR3. The J gene is TRBJ1-2, the V gene TRBV18; 9 nucleotides line up with TRBD1. The ends lost 3 bases at V and 1 base at J; junction bases unmatched: 6. Germline CDR1 and CDR2: KGHSH and LQKENI. There are 16 residues in the CDR3. The CDR3 here is CASSPEGQGGNYGYTF. The CDR3 bases are TGTGCCAGCTCACCCGAGGGACAGGGCGGTAACTATGGCTACACCTTC.

V gene TRBV29-1 combines with J gene TRBJ2-7, with D tentatively TRBD1 (5 bases). Germline V gives CDR1 SQVTM, CDR2 ANQGSEA. The ends were cut back, 0 bases at V and 2 bases at J, with 14 bases in the middle. The CDR3 runs to 15 residues. CDR3 residues: CSVEESSAGTYEQYF. The CDR3, as DNA: TGCAGCGTTGAAGAGTCTTCGGCAGGGACCTACGAGCAGTACTTC.

This chain connects TRBV20-1 to TRBJ2-5, with D possibly being TRBD2 (5 bases). From germline, CDR1 is DFQATT and CDR2 SNEGSKA (reference sequence). V gave up 3 bases and J gave up 3 bases, with 14 bases separating them. CDR3 length: 14 residues. CDR3 loop: CSASRGLGEETQYF. The CDR3 bases are TGCAGTGCTAGTCGGGGATTAGGAGAAGAGACCCAGTACTTC.

V and J are TRBV6-2 or TRBV6-3 and TRBJ2-4, with a possible D match to TRBD1 (5 bases). V lost 2 bases, J lost 2 bases, and 22 bases lay in between. Germline CDR1 is MNHEY and CDR2 is SVGEGT. The CDR3 totals 19 residues. CDR3: CASSYLPAIRVGTKNIQYF. CDR3 nucleotides: TGTGCCAGCAGTTACCTGCCAGCAATCAGGGTTGGGACCAAAAACATTCAGTACTTC.

The chain joins TRBV30 to TRBJ1-3; D is unresolved. The length of the CDR3 is 15 residues. In germline, CDR1 is GTSNPN, CDR2 SVGIG (reference sequence). The V end lost 4 bases, the J end lost 0 bases, and 13 bases lay between the germline ends. The CDR3 DNA follows: TGTGCCTGGAAAAAAGCGGGGAGCTCTGGAAACACCATATATTTT. This gives the protein CAWKKAGSSGNTIYF.

The V and J genes are TRBV29-1 and TRBJ2-2; TRBD2 aligns across 7 bases. The CDR3 runs to 15 residues. CDR1 SQVTM and CDR2 ANQGSEA come from the germline V gene. V was pared by 3 bases and J by 2 bases, with 6 bases of the junction left unmatched. In DNA, the CDR3 is TGCAGCGTTGAGTCTAGCGGAGACAACACCGGGGAGCTGTTTTTT. Its translation is CSVESSGDNTGELFF.